This TCR beta chain was obtained from a study of PD-L1 blockade in urothelial cancer. The wider study: Patients began atezolizumab, 1,200 mg intravenously every 3 weeks, in the mid-2010s. Blood analysis took place 3 weeks (second dose) and 6 weeks after treatment start. A median of approximately 150,000 T cells was found in the blood samples.

Trimming took 3 bases from V and 4 from J, leaving 18 bases between them. Germline CDR1 is SGDLS and CDR2 is YYNGEE. This CDR3 has 16 amino acids. Some clones are missing from TCRdb's copy, which holds only in-frame ones; the method was immunoSEQ multiplex PCR. This sample yields 44,000 or so clones, of which approximately 89% are seen a single time; 3.5% to 5% belongs to the top ten. Between 1 and 8 samples, pretreatment and on-treatment, were given by each patient. This receptor was taken from a man aged 80 or over with urothelial cancer. The material sequenced was PBMCs, taken around atezolizumab (anti-PD-L1) treatment. The genes are TRBV9 and TRBJ2-3; D unresolved. The CDR3 loop is CASSERGQTSADTQYF. As DNA, the CDR3 is TGTGCCAGCAGCGAGAGAGGCCAAACATCGGCAGATACGCAGTATTTT.